The 9 T cell receptor beta chains in this list originate from one sample, sequenced in a study of blood T cell repertoires in COVID-19. TCRdb's copy holds only in-frame clones and misses some; the assay was immunoSEQ multiplex PCR. Here the sample spans tens of thousands of clones, 86% being singletons. Sequencing input: peripheral blood. The receptor source for this set is a man in his fifties or sixties with active or convalescent COVID-19.

This clone appeared once. The chain recombines TRBV10-2 with TRBJ2-7; 9 bases fit TRBD1. The junction had 11 bases not matched to a gene; V was cut back by 6 bases and J by 5 bases. The CDR3 loop spans 15 amino acids. In germline, CDR1 is WSHSY, CDR2 SAAADI. The CDR3 region is CASSQTPGQGDEQYF. In DNA, the CDR3 is TGCGCCAGCAGCCAAACCCCGGGACAGGGAGACGAGCAGTACTTC.

CDR3 loop: CASTSSTELYEQYV. The CDR3 bases are TGTGCCAGCACCAGCTCGACGGAGCTGTACGAGCAGTACGTC. The chain has TRBV28 and TRBJ2-7; no firm D call. CDR1 and CDR2 from the germline V gene are MDHEN and SYDVKM. V lost 7 bases to trimming and J lost 4 bases, with 17 bases between them. CDR3 length equals 14 residues.

The chain links TRBV2 to TRBJ2-2, with D perhaps TRBD2 (5 bases). This CDR3 has 15 amino acids. The V and J ends lost 3 bases and 1 base respectively, with 9 bases between them. Looked up from germline, CDR1 is SNHLY and CDR2 is FYNNEI. The CDR3 sequence: CASSESGKNTGELFF. In DNA, the CDR3 is TGTGCCAGCAGTGAGAGCGGAAAGAACACCGGGGAGCTGTTTTTT.

The gene calls are TRBV3-1 (or the pseudogene TRBV3-2) and TRBJ2-4; D gene uncertain. The length of the CDR3 is 11 residues. Trimming took 1 base from V and 16 from J, leaving 11 bases between them. The germline gives CDR1 LGHDT, CDR2 YNNKEL (reference sequence). The CDR3 protein is CASSQAIRLYF. For the CDR3, the DNA is TGTGCCAGCAGCCAAGCAATTAGACTCTACTTC.

V and J are TRBV5-6 and TRBJ1-2, with a possible D match to TRBD1 (5 bases). The V end was cut by 0 bases, the J end by 6 bases, with 15 bases between. This CDR3 contains 15 residues. Germline CDR1 reads SGHDT; CDR2 reads YYEEEE. The CDR3 nucleotides read TGTGCCAGCAGCTTGGCCTTGGGCAGGGCGAATGGCTACACCTTC. This encodes CASSLALGRANGYTF.

This clone has just a few counts. The chain uses TRBV6-5 and TRBJ1-1; the D is unclear. The CDR3 contains 14 residues. Germline values: CDR1 MNHEY, CDR2 SVGAGI. V was trimmed by 2 bases and J by 5 bases, leaving 12 bases between them. In DNA, the CDR3 is TGTGCCAGCAGTTACCCGGGAGGAGGGACTGAAGCTTTCTTT. Translated, it gives CASSYPGGGTEAFF.

The chain is built from TRBV19 and TRBJ1-1; D perhaps matches TRBD1 (5 bases). Trimming took off 8 bases at V and 4 bases at J, with 17 bases between the two ends. The V gene's germline CDR1 is LNHDA and CDR2 SQIVND (reference sequence). This CDR3 has 14 residues. CDR3 protein: CASRRGDGGTEAFF. CDR3 nucleotide sequence: TGTGCCAGTCGGCGAGGGGACGGGGGCACTGAAGCTTTCTTT. Complete variable domain (other parts from reference TRBV19 and TRBJ1-1): DGGITQSPKYLFRKEGQNVTLSCEQNLNHDAMYWYRQDPGQGLRLIYYSQIVNDFQKGDIAEGYSVSREKKESFPLTVTSAQKNPTAFYLCASRRGDGGTEAFFGQGTRLTVV.

The V and J genes are TRBV19 and TRBJ1-2; TRBD1 is a possible D gene (5 bases). There are 15 residues in the CDR3. Germline V gene lookup returns CDR1 LNHDA and CDR2 SQIVND (reference sequence). Trimming removed 5 bases from V and 3 bases from J, with 16 bases in between. Here the CDR3 reads CASSPSGRAYYGYTF. The CDR3 region has the DNA TGTGCCAGTAGTCCTAGCGGCAGGGCATACTATGGCTACACCTTC.

The rearrangement uses TRBV10-3 and TRBJ2-1, with 7 bases aligning to TRBD1. The CDR3 loop spans 12 amino acids. CDR1 and CDR2 (germline): ENHRY, SYGVKD. Germline trimming cut 9 bases from V and 5 bases from J; bases unmatched to any gene: 4. The CDR3 loop reads CAMRDSNNEQFF. The DNA for the CDR3 is TGTGCCATGAGGGACAGCAACAATGAGCAGTTCTTC.